Listed below are T cell receptor beta chains from one sample, sequenced in a study of cytomegalovirus exposure and HLA in healthy donors. The assay was immunoSEQ multiplex PCR, and TCRdb's table has in-frame clones only and misses some. The data show over 200,000 clones, 82% seen once. Material: PBMCs. The receptors originated from a woman in her 40s in good health and CMV-seronegative. Each CDR3 is given with its conserved first and last residue. D genes are given only for firm matches. Some rows mark clone size as missing; the rest say once, few, many or name a class of expanded clone.

CDR3aa | CDR3nt | d_gene | v_gene | abundance | j_gene
CASSVGGIAYEQYF | TGTGCCAGCAGCGTAGGCGGAATAGCCTACGAGCAGTACTTC | NA | TRBV9 | once | TRBJ2-7
CASSPGPPGEQFF | TGTGCCAGCAGCCCTGGACCACCAGGGGAGCAGTTCTTC | NA | TRBV7-2 | few | TRBJ2-1
CASSLDGNTGELFF | TGTGCCAGCAGCTTGGACGGGAACACCGGGGAGCTGTTTTTT | NA | TRBV5-6 | few | TRBJ2-2
CASSQGRRNTGELFF | TGCGCCAGCAGCCAAGGTCGCAGGAACACCGGGGAGCTGTTTTTT | NA | TRBV4-3 | NA | TRBJ2-2
CSVGVRGLNTGELFF | TGCAGCGTTGGGGTGAGGGGGCTGAACACCGGGGAGCTGTTTTTT | TRBD1 | TRBV29-1 | NA | TRBJ2-2
CASSSRDRGLVEQFF | TGTGCCAGCAGCTCTCGGGACAGGGGGCTTGTTGAGCAGTTCTTC | TRBD1 | TRBV5-4 | NA | TRBJ2-1
CASSDSSRTDTQYF | TGTGCCAGCAGTGACAGTTCTCGCACAGATACGCAGTATTTT | NA | TRBV2 | NA | TRBJ2-3
CASSYSRNQPQHF | TGTGCCAGCAGTTATTCTAGGAATCAGCCCCAGCATTTT | NA | TRBV6-5 | NA | TRBJ1-5
CASSGTGVVEQYF | TGTGCCAGCAGCGGGACAGGGGTCGTTGAGCAGTATTTC | TRBD1 | TRBV6-6 | NA | TRBJ2-7
CASSLRTGVGEKLFF | TGCGCCAGCAGCTTGCGGACAGGGGTAGGAGAAAAACTGTTTTTT | TRBD1 | TRBV5-1 | NA | TRBJ1-4
CASSLAAGGFYEQFF | TGTGCCAGCAGCTTAGCAGCGGGGGGGTTCTATGAGCAGTTCTTC | TRBD2 | TRBV11-2 | NA | TRBJ2-1
CASSPWGQTVATNEKLFF | TGTGCCAGCTCACCATGGGGACAGACAGTTGCAACTAATGAAAAACTGTTTTTT | TRBD1 | TRBV18 | NA | TRBJ1-4
CAGSGATEAFF | TGTGCCGGTAGTGGGGCCACTGAAGCTTTCTTT | NA | TRBV6-4 | few | TRBJ1-1
CASSSHSGAYNEQFF | TGTGCCAGCAGTTCCCATAGCGGGGCCTACAATGAGCAGTTCTTC | TRBD2 | TRBV6-5 | few | TRBJ2-1
CASSYRRNQPQHF | TGTGCCAGCAGTTACCGGCGGAATCAGCCCCAGCATTTT | NA | TRBV6-6 | NA | TRBJ1-5
CASSSAQGAKNIQYF | TGTGCCAGCAGCTCGGCACAGGGGGCAAAAAACATTCAGTACTTC | TRBD1 | TRBV7-6 | NA | TRBJ2-4
CASSYLQGSGYTF | TGTGCCAGCAGTTACCTACAGGGGTCTGGCTACACCTTC | TRBD1 | TRBV2 | NA | TRBJ1-2
CASSQAHREDTQYF | TGCGCCAGCAGCCAAGCCCACAGGGAAGATACGCAGTATTTT | NA | TRBV4-3 | NA | TRBJ2-3
CSVVLSGVGNIQYF | TGCAGCGTTGTCTTGTCGGGGGTCGGCAACATTCAGTACTTC | NA | TRBV29-1 | NA | TRBJ2-4
CAWTSLIGGDYEQYF | TGTGCCTGGACGAGCCTTATTGGAGGTGACTACGAGCAGTACTTC | NA | TRBV30 | NA | TRBJ2-7
CASSLSPGELFF | TGTGCCAGCAGCCTTAGTCCGGGGGAGCTGTTTTTT | NA | TRBV11-2 | NA | TRBJ2-2
CASSDPGGDSETQYF | TGCGCCAGCAGCGACCCAGGGGGCGATTCGGAGACCCAGTACTTC | TRBD1 | TRBV5-1 | NA | TRBJ2-5
CSGGPGPEAFF | TGCAGCGGGGGCCCGGGTCCTGAAGCTTTCTTT | NA | TRBV29-1 | NA | TRBJ1-1
CSVARDSNQPQHF | TGCAGCGTTGCTCGAGATAGCAATCAGCCCCAGCATTTT | NA | TRBV29-1 | once | TRBJ1-5
CASSYSGAEQFF | TGTGCCAGCAGTTACTCGGGAGCTGAGCAGTTCTTC | NA | TRBV6-6 | NA | TRBJ2-1
CASKAGGSGELFF | TGTGCCAGTAAAGCGGGGGGGTCCGGGGAGCTGTTTTTT | TRBD2 | TRBV19 | NA | TRBJ2-2
CASSFWTGDYEQYF | TGTGCCAGCAGCTTCTGGACAGGAGACTACGAGCAGTACTTC | TRBD1 | TRBV7-2 | NA | TRBJ2-7
CASSPRTGGHEQYF | TGTGCCAGCAGCCCCCGGACAGGGGGCCACGAGCAGTACTTC | TRBD1 | TRBV11-2 | NA | TRBJ2-7
CASSTLQGANTEAFF | TGTGCCAGCAGCACCCTTCAGGGGGCTAACACTGAAGCTTTCTTT | TRBD1 | TRBV9 | NA | TRBJ1-1
CASSLGSDHYGYTF | TGCGCCAGCAGCTTGGGCTCAGATCACTATGGCTACACCTTC | NA | TRBV5-1 | NA | TRBJ1-2
CASRDLGGRETQYF | TGTGCCAGCAGAGATCTGGGGGGGAGGGAGACCCAGTACTTC | TRBD2 | TRBV7-6 | NA | TRBJ2-5
CASSRLAGGILYF | TGTGCCAGCTCCCGACTAGCGGGGGGGATATTATACTTC | TRBD2 | TRBV27 | NA | TRBJ2-7
CASSPGTGEGEQYF | TGTGCCAGCAGTCCGGGGACAGGAGAGGGCGAGCAGTACTTC | TRBD1 | TRBV27 | NA | TRBJ2-7
CASKTGMNTEAFF | TGTGCCAGCAAGACAGGGATGAACACTGAAGCTTTCTTT | TRBD1 | TRBV27 | NA | TRBJ1-1
CASSITAGNTEAFF | TGTGCCAGTAGTATAACAGCCGGCAACACTGAAGCTTTCTTT | NA | TRBV19 | few | TRBJ1-1
CASLRDRVGTDTQYF | TGTGCCAGCCTTAGGGACAGGGTAGGGACAGATACGCAGTATTTT | TRBD1 | TRBV2 | NA | TRBJ2-3
CAISERPTENTGELFF | TGTGCCATCAGTGAGAGACCGACAGAGAACACCGGGGAGCTGTTTTTT | NA | TRBV10-3 | NA | TRBJ2-2
CASSSQGSEAFF | TGCGCCAGCAGCTCACAGGGGTCTGAAGCTTTCTTT | TRBD1 | TRBV5-1 | NA | TRBJ1-1
CASSLGRLAGARTGELFF | TGTGCCAGCAGCCTAGGTCGACTAGCGGGGGCCCGCACCGGGGAGCTGTTTTTT | TRBD2 | TRBV11-3 | NA | TRBJ2-2
CASSGDRGFLEQYF | TGTGCCAGTTCTGGGGACAGGGGATTCCTCGAGCAGTACTTC | TRBD1 | TRBV4-2 | NA | TRBJ2-7
CASSLPLDRHTDTQYF | TGTGCCAGCAGCTTACCTCTAGATCGGCACACGGATACGCAGTATTTT | NA | TRBV7-2 | NA | TRBJ2-3
CASSRDPGQGSNEQFF | TGTGCCAGCTCACGCGACCCGGGACAGGGGTCCAATGAGCAGTTCTTC | TRBD1 | TRBV18 | NA | TRBJ2-1
CASSLASGDGYTF | TGCGCCAGCAGCTTGGCCTCAGGGGATGGCTACACCTTC | NA | TRBV5-1 | NA | TRBJ1-2
CASSLTVPNSPLHF | TGTGCCAGCAGCCTCACTGTCCCCAATTCACCCCTCCACTTT | NA | TRBV6-5 | NA | TRBJ1-6
CASSYSGHRSYEQYF | TGTGCCAGCAGTTACTCGGGACATAGATCCTACGAGCAGTACTTC | NA | TRBV6-5 | NA | TRBJ2-7
CASSGGPGQGQTEAFF | TGTGCCAGCAGCGGAGGACCGGGACAGGGACAAACTGAAGCTTTCTTT | TRBD1 | TRBV5-4 | NA | TRBJ1-1
CASSQYNGQGGNIQYF | TGTGCCAGCAGCCAATACAACGGACAGGGAGGGAACATTCAGTACTTC | NA | TRBV14 | NA | TRBJ2-4
CASSSEGASQFF | TGTGCCAGCAGCTCGGAGGGGGCTAGCCAGTTCTTC | NA | TRBV5-4 | once | TRBJ2-1
CASSGYAPRGTPHSGANVLTF | TGTGCCAGCAGCGGCTACGCCCCCCGAGGGACACCTCACTCTGGGGCCAACGTCCTGACTTTC | NA | TRBV9 | NA | TRBJ2-6
CSVGNRGEGYTF | TGCAGCGTTGGGAACAGGGGCGAGGGCTACACCTTC | TRBD1 | TRBV29-1 | NA | TRBJ1-2
CASSETGTGPDEQFF | TGTGCCAGCAGCGAAACCGGGACAGGGCCGGATGAGCAGTTCTTC | TRBD1 | TRBV13 | once | TRBJ2-1
CASSLARDTRHSPLHF | TGTGCCAGCAGCTTAGCCCGGGACACCCGACATTCACCCCTCCACTTT | NA | TRBV7-8 | NA | TRBJ1-6
CASSVDGVALNSPLHF | TGTGCCAGCAGCGTGGACGGGGTCGCCCTAAATTCACCCCTCCACTTT | NA | TRBV7-2 | NA | TRBJ1-6
CASSPLSLTATTRDPATDTQYF | TGTGCCAGCTCACCACTTTCTTTGACAGCGACGACCAGGGATCCCGCCACAGATACGCAGTATTTT | NA | TRBV18 | NA | TRBJ2-3
CASARVNTGELFF | TGTGCCAGTGCCAGGGTGAACACCGGGGAGCTGTTTTTT | NA | TRBV19 | NA | TRBJ2-2
CASRPGQDNQPQHF | TGTGCCAGCAGACCCGGACAGGACAATCAGCCCCAGCATTTT | TRBD1 | TRBV6-1 | NA | TRBJ1-5
CASSATSSTDTQYF | TGCGCCAGCAGCGCGACTAGCAGTACAGATACGCAGTATTTT | TRBD2 | TRBV5-1 | NA | TRBJ2-3